This T cell receptor beta chain was recorded in a study of a mutant IDH1 vaccine in newly diagnosed glioma. Study-level information: In weeks 1, 3, 5, 7, 11, 15, 19 and 23, patients were vaccinated.

Specified time point: week 11, during vaccination. Each dose of the vaccine consisted of 300 ug of mutant IDH1 20-mer peptide, with topical imiquimod. The study, taken as a whole, reports: Changes in top peripheral clonotypes did not appear linked to pseudoprogression.

The repertoire was sequenced with immunoSEQ multiplex PCR; TCRdb's copy has only in-frame clones and lacks some. Here the sample spans tens of thousands of clones, roughly 80% being singletons. Between the trimmed V and J ends, which lost 4 bases and 4 bases, there was a span of 14 bases. The CDR3 is 14 amino acids. Germline V gives CDR1 MDHEN, CDR2 SYDVKM. Remarks on this clone: Its specificity is unknown.

This chain joins TRBV28 and TRBJ2-7, with D perhaps being TRBD1 or TRBD2 (5 bases each). The specimen comprised PBMCs, sampled from a glioma patient whose treatment included an IDH1 peptide vaccine. This TCR was recovered from a man aged 45-65 years with glioma. The CDR3 DNA sequence: TGTGCCAGCAGTTCATTGCAGGGACGTTACGAGCAGTACTTC. Encoded protein: CASSSLQGRYEQYF. The full variable domain, its missing parts supplied by reference TRBV28 and TRBJ2-7, is DVKVTQSSRYLVKRTGEKVFLECVQDMDHENMFWYRQDPGLGLRLIYFSYDVKMKEKGDIPEGYSVSREKKERFSLILESASTNQTSMYLCASSSLQGRYEQYFGPGTRLTVT.